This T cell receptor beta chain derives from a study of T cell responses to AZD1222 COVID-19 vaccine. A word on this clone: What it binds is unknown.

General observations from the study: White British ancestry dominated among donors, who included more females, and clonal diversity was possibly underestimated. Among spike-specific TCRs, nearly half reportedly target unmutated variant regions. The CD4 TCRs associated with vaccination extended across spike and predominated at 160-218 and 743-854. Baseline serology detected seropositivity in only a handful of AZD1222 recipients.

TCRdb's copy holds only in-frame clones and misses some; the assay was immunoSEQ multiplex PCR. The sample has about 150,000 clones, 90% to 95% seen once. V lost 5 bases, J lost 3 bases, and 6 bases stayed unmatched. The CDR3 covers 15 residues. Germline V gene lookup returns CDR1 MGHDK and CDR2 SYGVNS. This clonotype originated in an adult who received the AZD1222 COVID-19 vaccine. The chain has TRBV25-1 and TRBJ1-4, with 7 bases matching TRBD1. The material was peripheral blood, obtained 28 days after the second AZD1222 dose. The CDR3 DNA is TGTGCCAGCAGTACCCGACAGGGATCTAATGAAAAACTGTTTTTT. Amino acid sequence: CASSTRQGSNEKLFF.